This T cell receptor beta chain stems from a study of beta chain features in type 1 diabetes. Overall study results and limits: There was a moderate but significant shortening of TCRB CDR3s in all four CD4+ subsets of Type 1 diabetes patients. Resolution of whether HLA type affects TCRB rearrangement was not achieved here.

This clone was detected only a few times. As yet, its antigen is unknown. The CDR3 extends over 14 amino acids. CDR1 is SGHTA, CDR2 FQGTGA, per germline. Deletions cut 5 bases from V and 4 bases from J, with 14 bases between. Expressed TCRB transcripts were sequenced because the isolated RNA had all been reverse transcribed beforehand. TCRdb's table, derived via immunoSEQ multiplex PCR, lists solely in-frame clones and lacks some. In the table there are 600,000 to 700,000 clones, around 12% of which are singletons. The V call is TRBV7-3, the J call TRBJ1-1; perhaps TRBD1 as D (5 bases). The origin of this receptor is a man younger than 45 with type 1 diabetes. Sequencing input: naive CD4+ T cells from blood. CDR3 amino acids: CASSLAAGTTEAFF. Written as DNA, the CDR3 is TGTGCCAGCAGCCTAGCGGCGGGGACCACTGAAGCTTTCTTT. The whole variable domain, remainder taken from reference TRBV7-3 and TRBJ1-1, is GAGVSQTPSNKVTEKGKYVELRCDPISGHTALYWYRQSLGQGPEFLIYFQGTGAADDSGLPNDRFFAVRPEGSVSTLKIQRTERGDSAVYLCASSLAAGTTEAFFGQGTRLTVV.